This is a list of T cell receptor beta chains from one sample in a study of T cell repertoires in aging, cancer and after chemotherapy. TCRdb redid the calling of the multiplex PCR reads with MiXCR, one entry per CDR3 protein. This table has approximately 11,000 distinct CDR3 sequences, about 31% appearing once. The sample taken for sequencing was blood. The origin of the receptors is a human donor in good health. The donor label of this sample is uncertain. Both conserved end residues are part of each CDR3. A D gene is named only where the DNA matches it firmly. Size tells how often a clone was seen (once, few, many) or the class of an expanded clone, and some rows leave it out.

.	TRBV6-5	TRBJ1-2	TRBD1	TGTGCCAGCAGAGAGACCGGGACAGGGGAAGGATACACCTTC	CASRETGTGEGYTF
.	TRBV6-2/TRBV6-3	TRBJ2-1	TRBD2	TGTGCCAGCAGTCGACTAGCGGGGGGAAACAATGAGCAGTTCTTC	CASSRLAGGNNEQFF
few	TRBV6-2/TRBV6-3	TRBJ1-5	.	TGTGCCAGCAGTTACACCTCCGGGTTTGGTCAGCCCCAGCATTTT	CASSYTSGFGQPQHF
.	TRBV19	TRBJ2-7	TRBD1	TGTGCCAGTAGTAGTATTGGACAGGGAACCCTTGAGCAGTACTTC	CASSSIGQGTLEQYF
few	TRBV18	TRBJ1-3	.	TGTGCCAGCTCAAGGGACCCCTCTGGAAACACCATATATTTT	CASSRDPSGNTIYF
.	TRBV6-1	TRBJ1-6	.	TGTGCCAGCAGTGGATCCCATAGGGGCAGGGCCGAGAATTCACCCCTCCACTTT	CASSGSHRGRAENSPLHF
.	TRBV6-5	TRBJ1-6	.	TGTGCCAGCAGTTTACTTAAGAGCGGCCCAGCCCGATCCGCCTATAATTCACCCCTCCACTTT	CASSLLKSGPARSAYNSPLHF
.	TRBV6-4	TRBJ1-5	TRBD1	TGTGCCAGCACCCGGACAGGGGGGAGCAATCAGCCCCAGCATTTT	CASTRTGGSNQPQHF
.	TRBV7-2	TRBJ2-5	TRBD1	TGTGCCAGCAGCCCCCGGACAGGGCTGCGCCAAGAGACCCAGTACTTC	CASSPRTGLRQETQYF
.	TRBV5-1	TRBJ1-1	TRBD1	TGCGCCAGCGGGACAGGGACCACTGAAGCTTTCTTT	CASGTGTTEAFF
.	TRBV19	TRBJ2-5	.	TGTGCCAGTAGTATCTACCTACGGGGGGAGACCCAGTACTTC	CASSIYLRGETQYF
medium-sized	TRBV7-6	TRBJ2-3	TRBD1	TGTGCCAGCAGGGGGACAGGGGAGCAAGATACGCAGTATTTT	CASRGTGEQDTQYF
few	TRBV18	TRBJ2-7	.	TGTGCCAGCTCCGTGGGAGAGGGAGCTTACGAGCAGTACTTC	CASSVGEGAYEQYF
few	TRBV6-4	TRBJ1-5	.	TGTGCCAGCAGCCTCCCCCCTTACAATCAGCCCCAGCATTTT	CASSLPPYNQPQHF
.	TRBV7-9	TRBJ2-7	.	TGTGCCAGCAGCCCACCTGGGAGCTCCTACGAGCAGTACTTC	CASSPPGSSYEQYF
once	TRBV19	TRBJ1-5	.	TGTGCCAGTAGCCAGGCGGGCAGCGAACAGCCCCAGCATTTT	CASSQAGSEQPQHF
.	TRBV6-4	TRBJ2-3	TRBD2	TGTGCCAGCAGTACTAGCGGGGGGGCCACAGATACGCAGTATTTT	CASSTSGGATDTQYF
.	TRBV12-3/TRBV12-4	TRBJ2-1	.	TGTGCCAGCAGTTCAGTCCAAAGGGGCCACAACAATGAGCAGTTCTTC	CASSSVQRGHNNEQFF
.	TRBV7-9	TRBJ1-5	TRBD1	TGTGCCAGCAGCTTAATGGGGGACAGGGATGGCAATCAGCCCCAGCATTTT	CASSLMGDRDGNQPQHF
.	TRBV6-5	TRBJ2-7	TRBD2	TGTGCCAGCAGTTACCACGGGGGGGGGTCGCGGGAGCAGTACTTC	CASSYHGGGSREQYF
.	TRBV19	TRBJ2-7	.	TGTGCCAGTAGTATACCGGGGGGCGTCGAGCAGTACTTC	CASSIPGGVEQYF
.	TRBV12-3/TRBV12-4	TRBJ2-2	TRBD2	TGTGCCAGCATTTTGCGACTAGCCGGCGGGGAGCTGTTTTTT	CASILRLAGGELFF
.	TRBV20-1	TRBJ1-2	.	TGCAGTGCCTCGGGGGCAGGGGCGTCTAACTATGGCTACACCTTC	CSASGAGASNYGYTF
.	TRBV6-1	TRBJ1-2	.	TGTGCCAGCAGTGAAAGGGCTACTAACTATGGCTACACCTTC	CASSERATNYGYTF
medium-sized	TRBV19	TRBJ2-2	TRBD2	TGTGCCATCCAAAGGGAGGGCGACGGGGAGCTGTTTTTT	CAIQREGDGELFF
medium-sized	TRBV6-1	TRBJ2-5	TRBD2	TGTGCCAGCAGTGGACTAGCGGGGGGGCAAGAGACCCAGTACTTC	CASSGLAGGQETQYF
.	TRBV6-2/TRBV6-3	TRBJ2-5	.	TGTGCCAGCGGTCAACTGGGCCAAGAGACCCAGTACTTC	CASGQLGQETQYF
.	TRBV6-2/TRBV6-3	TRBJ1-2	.	TGTGCCAGCCGGGGCGAATTGGCTGGCTACACCTTC	CASRGELAGYTF
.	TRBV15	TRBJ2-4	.	TGTGCCACCAGCAGAGGGGGCACCAACCTAGCCAAAAACATTCAGTACTTC	CATSRGGTNLAKNIQYF
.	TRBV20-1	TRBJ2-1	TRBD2	TGCAGTGCGCCCGCAACTAGCGGGAGGTCGGATGAGCAGTTCTTC	CSAPATSGRSDEQFF
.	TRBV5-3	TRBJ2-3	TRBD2	TGCACCAGCAGCTCCCAGGAAGGGACTAGCAGTTCTGCAGATACGCAGTATTTT	CTSSSQEGTSSSADTQYF
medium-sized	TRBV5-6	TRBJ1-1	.	TGTGCCAGCAGCTTGGTTGGACTAGAGACAGGAGCTTTCTTT	CASSLVGLETGAFF
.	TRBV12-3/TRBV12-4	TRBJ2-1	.	TGTGCCAGCAACTTAGGTTTCTCCTACAATGAGCAGTTCTTC	CASNLGFSYNEQFF
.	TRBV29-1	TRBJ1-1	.	TGCAGCGCCAAAGAGGGCCCGGAAGGCACTGAAGCTTTCTTT	CSAKEGPEGTEAFF
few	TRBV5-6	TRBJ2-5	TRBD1	TGTGCCAGCAGCACAGCGACAGGGGAGACCCAGTACTTC	CASSTATGETQYF
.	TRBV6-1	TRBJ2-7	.	TGTGCCACTACTAGGGACCGCTACGAGCAGTACTTC	CATTRDRYEQYF
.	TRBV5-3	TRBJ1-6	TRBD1	TGTGCCAGAAGCTTGAGCAGGGGGTCTTCACCCCTCCACTTT	CARSLSRGSSPLHF
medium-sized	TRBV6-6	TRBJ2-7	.	TGTGCCAGCAGGGATCCCGACCGCGGGGAGCAGTACTTC	CASRDPDRGEQYF
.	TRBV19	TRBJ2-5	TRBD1	TGTGCCAGTAGGTTGGACAGGCAAGAGACCAAGTACTTC	CASRLDRQETKYF
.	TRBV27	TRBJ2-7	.	TGTGCCAGCAGTTTCGGCTTACGGACCGAGGAGTACTTC	CASSFGLRTEEYF
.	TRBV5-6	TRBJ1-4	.	TGTGCCAGCAGCTCGGGACACTGGGACAATGAAAAACTGTTTTTT	CASSSGHWDNEKLFF